This passage covers 25 T cell receptor beta chains from one sample sequenced in a study of spatial heterogeneity in lung cancer. The study's findings and limits: It was found that expanded intratumoral alpha and beta TCR counts tracked tumor mutation counts.

Noted time point: sample taken at primary tumor resection. Via MiXCR, TCRdb re-called the 5' RACE reads, giving one row per CDR3 protein. Among fewer than 20,000 distinct CDR3 sequences listed, roughly 7.3% were seen once. For these TCRs, the target antigens are not known. Sample: lung tumor tissue, taken at surgery. These TCRs come from a female donor with early-stage non-small cell lung cancer.

This clonotype was observed many times. The V and J genes are TRBV25-1 and TRBJ1-3; TRBD1 might be the D (6 bases). The V end lost 4 bases, the J end lost 0 bases, and 16 bases lay between the germline ends. Germline CDR1 reads MGHDK; CDR2 reads SYGVNS. There are 17 residues in the CDR3. The CDR3 here is CASSVLGGGLSGNTIYF. For the CDR3, the DNA is TGTGCCAGCAGTGTACTGGGGGGGGGCCTCTCTGGAAACACCATATATTTT.

This clonotype was seen many times. J is TRBJ2-3 and V is TRBV25-1; the D gene is possibly TRBD2 (6 bases). This CDR3 region has 15 residues. Trimming took off 4 bases at V and 2 bases at J, with 13 bases between the two ends. Germline loops: CDR1 MGHDK, CDR2 SYGVNS. CDR3 nucleotides: TGTGCCAGCAGTGTTAGCGGCTATGCCACAGATACGCAGTATTTT. Amino acids: CASSVSGYATDTQYF.

Many counts were recorded for this clonotype. The chain recombines TRBV21-1 with TRBJ2-3. TRBV21-1 is given as a pseudogene. The CDR3 consists of 14 residues. CDR3 DNA: TGTGCCAGCAGCAAGCCAACTTTGAGGATGGCGCAGTATTTT. Protein product: CASSKPTLRMAQYF.

This clonotype was recorded a few times. The chain joins TRBV7-3 to TRBJ2-3, with 10 positions matching TRBD2. J lost 3 bases, V lost 4 bases, and 1 base had no gene match. Germline lookup yields CDR1 SGHTA and CDR2 FQGTGA. The CDR3 runs to 14 residues. The DNA for the CDR3 is TGTGCCAGCAGCTCGGGACTAGCGACAGATACGCAGTATTTT. The encoded protein is CASSSGLATDTQYF.

This clonotype showed up many times. This rearrangement joins TRBV7-9 to TRBJ2-3, with D possibly TRBD2 on 6 matching bases. This CDR3 has 14 amino acids. CDR1 and CDR2 (germline): SEHNR, FQNEAQ (reference sequence). Trimming took off 8 bases at V and 5 bases at J, with 17 bases between the two ends. The CDR3, as DNA: TGTGCCAGCCCCCTCGGAGGGGTTGTAGATACGCAGTATTTT. It translates to CASPLGGVVDTQYF. Full variable domain (missing parts from reference TRBV7-9 and TRBJ2-3): DTGVSQNPRHKITKRGQNVTFRCDPISEHNRLYWYRQTLGQGPEFLTYFQNEAQLEKSRLLSDRFSAERPKGSFSTLEIQRTEQGDSAMYLCASPLGGVVDTQYFGPGTRLTVL.

This clonotype was recorded many times. CDR3 in amino acids: CASSEGTAGYGYTF. CDR3 in DNA: TGTGCCAGCAGTGAGGGGACCGCCGGTTATGGCTACACCTTC. The chain is built from TRBV2 and TRBJ1-2; a weak D match, TRBD1 (5 bases). Germline V CDR1 and CDR2: SNHLY, FYNNEI. The CDR3 loop spans 14 amino acids. The ends were cut back, 3 bases at V and 5 bases at J, with 13 bases in the middle.

About this clonotype: One end of the junction does not line up with germline, which may come from a read error. V and J are TRBV9 and TRBJ2-3, with 10 bases matching TRBD2. Germline CDR1 SGDLS, CDR2 YYNGEE. The CDR3 consists of 13 residues. The CDR3 DNA sequence: TGTGCCAGTAGCGGGGGGACCACAGATACGCAGTATTTT. Translating it yields CASSGGTTDTQYF.

This sequence joins TRBV5-5 and TRBJ1-6, with D unresolved. The CDR3 runs 15 residues. Germline loops: CDR1 SGHKS, CDR2 YYEKEE (reference sequence). Trimming cost V 4 bases and J 3 bases, with 11 bases left between them. The CDR3 DNA reads as TGTGCCAGCAGCCCACGCAGAGACTATAATTCACCCCTCCACTTT. Its protein is CASSPRRDYNSPLHF.

This clonotype has a count of ten or more. The genes are TRBV5-1 and TRBJ1-1; D ambiguous. V was cut by 4 bases and J by 8 bases, with 12 bases left in between. This CDR3 has 12 residues. The germline CDR1 and CDR2 sequences are SGHRS and YFSETQ. DNA for the CDR3: TGCGCCAGCAGCCCTGCGGCGGACGAAGCTTTCTTT. This sequence encodes CASSPAADEAFF.

This clonotype is judged medium-sized. In DNA form, the CDR3 reads TGTGCCAGCAGCTTAAGGCAGGGGTCTTCCAGAGAGACCCAGTACTTC. Amino acid sequence: CASSLRQGSSRETQYF. This chain links TRBV7-2 with TRBJ2-5; tentative D call: TRBD1 (6 bases). The CDR3 is made up of 16 amino acids. Per the germline V gene, CDR1 is SGHTA and CDR2 is FQGNSA. The V end lost 2 bases, the J end lost 4 bases, and 17 bases lay between the germline ends. The full variable domain, its missing parts supplied by reference TRBV7-2 and TRBJ2-5, is GAGVSQSPSNKVTEKGKDVELRCDPISGHTALYWYRQSLGQGLEFLIYFQGNSAPDKSGLPSDRFSAERTGGSVSTLTIQRTQQEDSAVYLCASSLRQGSSRETQYFGPGTRLLVL.

The chain recombines TRBV5-1 with TRBJ2-3; the D gene is possibly TRBD1 (5 bases). The germline V gene has CDR1 SGHRS and CDR2 YFSETQ. V was shortened by 1 base and J by 3 bases, with 12 bases between the two germline ends. This CDR3 is built from 15 residues. In nucleotides, the CDR3 is TGCGCCAGCAGCTTGCCCAGGGAAACGACAGATACGCAGTATTTT. Translating gives CASSLPRETTDTQYF.

At least ten counts were recorded for this clonotype. The V gene is TRBV20-1, the J gene TRBJ1-1; possibly TRBD1 for D (6 bases). With 0 bases removed from V and 7 bases from J, the gap between germline ends came to 12 bases. CDR1 is DFQATT, CDR2 SNEGSKA, per germline (reference sequence). The CDR3 sequence is 13 residues long. The CDR3 spells CSARDPGHGEAFF. The CDR3 nucleotides are TGCAGTGCTAGAGACCCGGGACATGGTGAAGCTTTCTTT.

This clonotype was detected only a few times. V and J are TRBV6-1 and TRBJ1-5; D is possibly TRBD1 (5 bases). V was cut by 1 base and J by 8 bases, with 12 bases left in between. This CDR3 has 14 residues. Germline CDR1 and CDR2: MNHNS and SASEGT. The CDR3 DNA is TGTGCCAGCAGTGAAGGGGACGGCTTAAAGCCCCAGCATTTT. Translating gives CASSEGDGLKPQHF.

This clonotype was counted at least ten times. The J gene is TRBJ2-3, the V gene TRBV10-3; D may be TRBD2 (6 bases). Germline CDR1 ENHRY, CDR2 SYGVKD. V was cut by 7 bases and J by 0 bases, with 11 bases left in between. The CDR3 runs to 14 residues. DNA for the CDR3: TGTGCCATCAACGGCGGGAAGAGCACAGATACGCAGTATTTT. Its translation is CAINGGKSTDTQYF.

This clonotype was detected many times. The rearrangement links TRBV9 to TRBJ1-6; 9 bases line up with TRBD1. V dropped 3 bases and J dropped 9; count of bases not matched to a gene: 7. Germline values: CDR1 SGDLS, CDR2 YYNGEE. CDR3 length: 15 residues. The CDR3 sequence: CASSEGDRAGSPLHF. CDR3 bases: TGTGCCAGCAGCGAGGGGGACAGGGCAGGTTCACCCCTCCACTTT.

This clonotype was seen repeatedly, ten times or more. The chain combines TRBV12-3 or TRBV12-4 with TRBJ2-6; no reliable D call. The CDR3 length is 16 residues. V lost 0 bases and J 0 bases, leaving 6 bases between the germline ends. The CDR3: CASSLAIPSGANVLTF. The CDR3 DNA is TGTGCCAGCAGTTTAGCGATCCCCTCTGGGGCCAACGTCCTGACTTTC.

This clonotype was observed at least ten times. V usage is TRBV6-5 and J usage is TRBJ1-1, with D possibly being TRBD1 (6 bases). CDR1 and CDR2 (germline): MNHEY, SVGAGI. V dropped 5 bases and J dropped 7 bases, with 11 bases sitting between them. There are 12 residues in the CDR3. CDR3 DNA: TGTGCCAGCAGTGATGAGGGGGGTGAAGCTTTCTTT. Encoded protein: CASSDEGGEAFF.

This clonotype was found a few times. The CDR3 loop reads CSARGSRGPREAFF. In DNA form, the CDR3 reads TGCAGTGCTAGGGGGTCCAGGGGGCCGAGGGAAGCTTTCTTT. The rearrangement joins TRBV20-1 to TRBJ1-1, with 8 bases aligning to TRBD1. Per germline, CDR1 DFQATT and CDR2 SNEGSKA (reference sequence). The V segment lost 3 bases and the J segment 8 bases; nucleotides outside the gene matches: 11. The CDR3 is made up of 14 amino acids.

This clonotype was seen ten or more times. The V gene is TRBV20-1, the J gene TRBJ2-3; 7 bases match TRBD2. J lost 6 bases, V lost 3 bases, and 9 bases had no gene match. The CDR3 loop spans 14 amino acids. CDR1 and CDR2 (germline): DFQATT, SNEGSKA (reference sequence). The CDR3 sequence is CSASPPGRGDTQYF. The DNA for the CDR3 is TGCAGTGCTAGCCCCCCAGGGAGGGGTGATACGCAGTATTTT.

This clonotype was found a few times. The CDR3 loop reads CASSSAGPPNYGYTF. CDR3 DNA: TGTGCCAGCAGTTCGGCCGGGCCCCCCAACTATGGCTACACCTTC. The chain combines TRBV27 with TRBJ1-2; D unclear. Trimming cost V 4 bases and J 2 bases, with 14 bases left between them. The CDR3 loop spans 15 amino acids. Per germline, CDR1 MNHEY and CDR2 SMNVEV (reference sequence).

This clonotype has at least ten counts. V is TRBV24-1 and J is TRBJ2-2, with D possibly called TRBD1 or TRBD2 (5 bases each). The CDR3 sequence is 14 residues long. Germline V gives CDR1 KGHDR, CDR2 SFDVKD. V lost 7 bases, J lost 0 bases, and 8 bases lay in between. CDR3 bases: TGTGCCACCAGGGGACGGTCGAACACCGGGGAGCTGTTTTTT. As protein: CATRGRSNTGELFF.

This clonotype counts as medium-sized. DNA for the CDR3: TGCGCCAGCAGCTTGCCCAGCGGGGGCTCCTACAATGAGCAGTTCTTC. It codes for CASSLPSGGSYNEQFF. V usage is TRBV5-1 and J usage is TRBJ2-1; 8 positions agree with TRBD2. This CDR3 is built from 16 residues. Germline-derived CDR1 and CDR2 are SGHRS and YFSETQ. The junction had 3 bases not matched to a gene; V was cut back by 1 base and J by 0 bases.

This clonotype was recorded at least ten times. The J gene is TRBJ1-2, the V gene TRBV10-2, with D uncertain. From germline, CDR1 is WSHSY and CDR2 SAAADI. This CDR3 contains 14 residues. V lost 4 bases and J lost 3, with 12 bases in between. This chain's CDR3 is CASSVDPLDYGYTF. The CDR3 nucleotides read TGCGCCAGCAGTGTGGACCCCCTCGACTATGGCTACACCTTC.

This clonotype appeared a few times. The chain combines TRBV24-1 with TRBJ2-3; D is possibly TRBD1 or TRBD2 (5 bases each). Germline assignment: CDR1 KGHDR and CDR2 SFDVKD. The CDR3 extends over 16 amino acids. V was cut by 4 bases and J by 3 bases, with 16 bases left in between. The CDR3 spells CATSEGPGGVTDTQYF. For the CDR3, the DNA is TGTGCCACCAGTGAGGGACCCGGCGGTGTTACAGATACGCAGTATTTT.

This clonotype was seen more than once but under ten times. This CDR3 reads CASRDIRTAYEQYF. The DNA of the CDR3 is TGTGCCAGCAGGGATATCCGGACGGCCTACGAGCAGTACTTC. This rearrangement joins TRBV7-9 to TRBJ2-7; D not certain. The V end lost 6 bases, the J end lost 2 bases, and 14 bases lay between the germline ends. Germline loops: CDR1 SEHNR, CDR2 FQNEAQ (reference sequence). The CDR3 extends over 14 amino acids.